The clone carrying this TCR beta chain was found many times. Unique molecular identifiers featured in how the TCRbeta library was prepared. TCRdb re-called the PCR reads through MiXCR, storing one row per CDR3 protein. Of 90,000 to 130,000 distinct CDR3 sequences listed, 10% to 13% are singletons. This sample is part of a study of T-cell reconstitution after alpha-beta-depleted transplantation in children. Trimming shortened V by 0 bases and J by 11 bases, and 18 bases separated the two germline ends. Germline V gene sequence: CDR1 DFQATT, CDR2 SNEGSKA (reference sequence). The length of the CDR3 is 14 residues.

The material sequenced was PBMCs from the stem cell graft donor, taken from the stem cell graft. The receptor was derived from a human donor who donated a stem cell graft to a child with acute lymphoblastic leukemia. The genes are TRBV20-1 and TRBJ2-3, with D hard to call. The CDR3 nucleotides read TGCAGTGCTAGAGAGAGCCCCACCGCACCTGGGCAGTATTTT. It codes for CSARESPTAPGQYF.